Shown below are 4 T cell receptor beta chains from a single sample sequenced in a study of T cell repertoires in cytomegalovirus infection. MiXCR, applied by TCRdb to the reads, yields one record per CDR3 protein. The sample contains fewer than 300,000 distinct CDR3 sequences, about 25% of which appear only once. Sequenced input: PBMCs. The receptors were gathered from a human donor in good health (CMV status not recorded). Some clones in this sample may be carry-over from other donors' samples.

This clonotype was found many times. The chain couples TRBV6-1 to TRBJ2-1, with 14 bases lining up with TRBD2. CDR3 size: 18 residues. Looked up from germline, CDR1 is MNHNS and CDR2 is SASEGT. J gave up 7 bases and V 5 bases, and 13 bases lay outside the gene matches. The CDR3 nucleotides read TGTGCCAGCAGTAGCCGAACCGGGACTAGCGGGAGATTTAATGAGCAGTTCTTC. It yields the protein CASSSRTGTSGRFNEQFF.

This clonotype has a handful of counts. V gene TRBV7-9 combines with J gene TRBJ1-3, with D possibly being TRBD1 (5 bases). The germline V gene encodes CDR1 SEHNR and CDR2 FQNEAQ (reference sequence). The CDR3 spans 17 residues. Trimming removed 2 bases at V and 0 bases at J, with 14 bases between. CDR3 DNA: TGTGCCAGCAGCTTAACACTTCAGGGCATCTCTGGAAACACCATATATTTT. It specifies CASSLTLQGISGNTIYF. The full variable domain, completed using reference TRBV7-9 and TRBJ1-3, is DTGVSQNPRHKITKRGQNVTFRCDPISEHNRLYWYRQTLGQGPEFLTYFQNEAQLEKSRLLSDRFSAERPKGSFSTLEIQRTEQGDSAMYLCASSLTLQGISGNTIYFGEGSWLTVV.

Only a few counts were recorded for this clonotype. The genes are TRBV6-5 and TRBJ1-1; D unresolved. V lost 2 bases and J lost 0, with 10 bases in between. The CDR3 runs 15 residues. From germline, CDR1 is MNHEY and CDR2 SVGAGI. For the CDR3, the DNA is TGTGCCAGCAGTTACAGTTCCAGAGTGAACACTGAAGCTTTCTTT. It encodes CASSYSSRVNTEAFF.

This clonotype was observed a handful of times. This sequence joins TRBV6-1 and TRBJ1-2; 10 bases map to TRBD1. The CDR3 covers 16 residues. J was trimmed by 3 bases and V by 5 bases; bases with no gene match: 9. CDR1 is MNHNS, CDR2 SASEGT, per germline. The CDR3 DNA reads TGTGCCAGCAGTCTCGGACAGGGGGTCGTCTACTATGGCTACACCTTC. This sequence encodes CASSLGQGVVYYGYTF.